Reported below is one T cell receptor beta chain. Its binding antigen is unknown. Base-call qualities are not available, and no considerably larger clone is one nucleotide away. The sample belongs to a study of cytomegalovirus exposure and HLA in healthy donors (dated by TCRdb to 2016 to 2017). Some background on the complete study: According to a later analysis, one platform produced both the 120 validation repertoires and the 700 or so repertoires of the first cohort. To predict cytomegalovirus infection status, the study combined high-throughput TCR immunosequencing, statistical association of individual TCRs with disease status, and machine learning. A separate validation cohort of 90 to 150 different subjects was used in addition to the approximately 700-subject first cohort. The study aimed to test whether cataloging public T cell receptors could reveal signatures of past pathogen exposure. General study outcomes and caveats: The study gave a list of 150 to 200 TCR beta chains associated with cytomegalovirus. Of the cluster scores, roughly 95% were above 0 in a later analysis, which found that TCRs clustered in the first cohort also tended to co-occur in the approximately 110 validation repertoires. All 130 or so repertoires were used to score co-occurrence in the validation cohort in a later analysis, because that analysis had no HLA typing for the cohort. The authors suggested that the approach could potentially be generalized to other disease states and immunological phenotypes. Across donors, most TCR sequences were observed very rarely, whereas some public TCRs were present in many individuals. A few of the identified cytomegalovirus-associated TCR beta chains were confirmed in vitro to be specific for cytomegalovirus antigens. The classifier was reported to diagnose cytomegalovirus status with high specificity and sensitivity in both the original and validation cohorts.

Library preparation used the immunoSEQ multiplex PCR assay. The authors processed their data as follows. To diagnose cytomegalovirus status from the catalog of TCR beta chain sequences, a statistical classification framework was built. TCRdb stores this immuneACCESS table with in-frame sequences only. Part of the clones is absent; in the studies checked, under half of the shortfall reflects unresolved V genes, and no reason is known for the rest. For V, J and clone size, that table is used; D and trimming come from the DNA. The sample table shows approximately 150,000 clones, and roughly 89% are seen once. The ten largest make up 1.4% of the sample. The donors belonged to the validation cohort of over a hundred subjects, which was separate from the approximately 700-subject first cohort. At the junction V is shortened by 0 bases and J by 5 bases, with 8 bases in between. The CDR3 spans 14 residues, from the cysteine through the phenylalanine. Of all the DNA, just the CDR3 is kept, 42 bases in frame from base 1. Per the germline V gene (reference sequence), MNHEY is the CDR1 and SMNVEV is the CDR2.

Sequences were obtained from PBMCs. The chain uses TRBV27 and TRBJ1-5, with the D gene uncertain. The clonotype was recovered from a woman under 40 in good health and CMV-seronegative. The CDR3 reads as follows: CASSLSTAYQPQHF. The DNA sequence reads TGTGCCAGCAGTTTATCCACAGCTTATCAGCCCCAGCATTTT.